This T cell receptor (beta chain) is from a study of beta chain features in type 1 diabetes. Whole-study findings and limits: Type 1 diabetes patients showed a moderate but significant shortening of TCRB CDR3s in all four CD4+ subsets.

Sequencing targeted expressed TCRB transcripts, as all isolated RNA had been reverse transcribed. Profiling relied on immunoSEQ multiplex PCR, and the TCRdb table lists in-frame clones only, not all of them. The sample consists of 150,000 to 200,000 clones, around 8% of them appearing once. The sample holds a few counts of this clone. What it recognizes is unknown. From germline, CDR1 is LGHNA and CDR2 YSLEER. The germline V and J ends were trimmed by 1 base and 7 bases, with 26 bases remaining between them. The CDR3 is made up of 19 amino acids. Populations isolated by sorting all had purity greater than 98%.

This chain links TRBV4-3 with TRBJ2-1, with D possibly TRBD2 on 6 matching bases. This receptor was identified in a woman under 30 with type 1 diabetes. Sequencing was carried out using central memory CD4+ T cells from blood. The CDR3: CASSQAVSWGEAWGNEQFF. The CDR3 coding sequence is TGCGCCAGCAGCCAAGCTGTGTCTTGGGGGGAGGCTTGGGGGAATGAGCAGTTCTTC.